The 2 T cell receptor beta chains presented below share a single source sample, sequenced in a study of CD4+ T cells in melanoma. The assay was immunoSEQ multiplex PCR, and TCRdb's table has in-frame clones only and misses some. The table includes about 4,500 clones, over 65% detected once. Sequencing was carried out using cells from a culture (not recorded whether cultured in vitro). The receptors were gathered from a human donor with melanoma.

This clone was counted only a few times. The V and J genes are TRBV7-9 and TRBJ2-5; no firm D call. The CDR3 runs 14 residues. The ends were cut back, 1 base at V and 5 bases at J, with 11 bases in the middle. Germline CDR1 SEHNR, CDR2 FQNEAQ (reference sequence). The DNA for the CDR3 is TGTGCCAGCAGCTTAGATCCGAAGCCGGAGACCCAGTACTTC. It yields the protein CASSLDPKPETQYF.

The V call is TRBV27, the J call TRBJ1-3; D is ambiguous. Trimming shortened V by 0 bases and J by 0 bases, and 6 bases separated the two germline ends. There are 15 residues in the CDR3. The germline CDR1 and CDR2 sequences are MNHEY and SMNVEV (reference sequence). The CDR3 DNA follows: TGTGCCAGCAGTTTATCGGCGGACTCTGGAAACACCATATATTTT. It translates to CASSLSADSGNTIYF.